A selection of T cell receptor beta chains follows, all from one sample in a study of T cell responses to AZD1222 COVID-19 vaccine. The assay was immunoSEQ multiplex PCR, and TCRdb's table has in-frame clones only and misses some. The repertoire holds some 130,000 clones, with about 90% as singletons. Sequencing used peripheral blood, obtained 28 days after the second AZD1222 dose. The receptors were sampled from an adult who received the AZD1222 COVID-19 vaccine. CDR3s include the opening cysteine and the closing phenylalanine or tryptophan. A D gene is named only where the DNA matches it firmly. Rows may omit the clone size; those that give it use once, few, many or a size class.

D	J	V	size	CDR3	DNA
TRBD2	TRBJ2-1	TRBV6-2/TRBV6-3	-	CASSYSRAGLPNEQFF	TGTGCCAGCAGTTACTCGCGAGCGGGACTTCCCAATGAGCAGTTCTTC
TRBD2	TRBJ2-7	TRBV7-3	-	CASSQDSGGDYEQYF	TGTGCCAGCAGCCAAGATAGCGGGGGCGACTACGAGCAGTACTTC
-	TRBJ2-5	TRBV24-1	-	CATSDHETGKETQYF	TGTGCCACCAGTGACCACGAAACAGGGAAGGAGACCCAGTACTTC
-	TRBJ1-3	TRBV30	-	CAWRLQGTGNTIYF	TGTGCCTGGAGGCTACAGGGCACTGGAAACACCATATATTTT
-	TRBJ1-1	TRBV7-6	-	CASSLAIGAVGTEAFF	TGTGCCAGCAGCTTAGCAATAGGGGCAGTCGGTACTGAAGCTTTCTTT
-	TRBJ2-1	TRBV10-1	-	CASSQTPYNEQFF	TGCGCCAGCAGCCAGACACCTTACAATGAGCAGTTCTTC
TRBD1	TRBJ1-2	TRBV3-1/TRBV3-2	-	CASGFGQGVNYGYTF	TGTGCCAGCGGTTTCGGGCAGGGGGTGAACTATGGCTACACCTTC
-	TRBJ2-5	TRBV11-2	-	CASSLQQHQETQYF	TGTGCCAGCAGCTTACAACAACACCAAGAGACCCAGTACTTC
TRBD2	TRBJ2-7	TRBV7-2	once	CASSSVAGVQGEQYF	TGTGCCAGCAGCTCGGTTGCGGGAGTCCAGGGCGAGCAGTACTTC
-	TRBJ2-3	TRBV7-2	-	CASSPTGGTQYF	TGTGCCAGCAGCCCCACTGGCGGCACGCAGTATTTT
-	TRBJ2-7	TRBV10-1	-	CASSVARSRPEQYF	TGCGCCAGCAGTGTTGCACGATCCCGACCCGAGCAGTACTTC
-	TRBJ1-6	TRBV2	-	CASSGFNSPLHF	TGTGCCAGCAGTGGGTTTAATTCACCCCTCCACTTT
-	TRBJ2-2	TRBV10-3	-	CAISDSSGKGNTGELFF	TGTGCCATCAGTGACAGTAGCGGAAAGGGTAACACCGGGGAGCTGTTTTTT
-	TRBJ1-6	TRBV5-6	-	CASSRRGVGIGDSPLHF	TGTGCCAGCAGCCGCCGGGGGGTTGGTATTGGAGATTCACCCCTCCACTTT
-	TRBJ1-2	TRBV4-3	-	CASSHYRAPRTGYTF	TGCGCCAGCAGCCACTACCGGGCCCCTCGAACGGGCTACACCTTC
-	TRBJ1-5	TRBV7-2	-	CASNLEGNGPQHF	TGTGCCAGCAACTTAGAGGGAAACGGGCCCCAGCATTTT
-	TRBJ1-5	TRBV28	-	CASSPRAGSQPQHF	TGTGCCAGCAGCCCGCGGGCGGGTAGTCAGCCCCAGCATTTT
-	TRBJ1-1	TRBV18	-	CASSVDLNTEAFF	TGTGCCAGCTCAGTGGATCTGAACACTGAAGCTTTCTTT
TRBD1	TRBJ1-1	TRBV28	-	CASGQVLGTEAFF	TGTGCCAGCGGACAGGTGCTAGGTACTGAAGCTTTCTTT
-	TRBJ2-3	TRBV13	-	CASSLAASTDTQYF	TGTGCCAGCAGCTTAGCGGCTAGCACAGATACGCAGTATTTT
TRBD1	TRBJ2-7	TRBV19	-	CASSMGRGYEQYF	TGTGCCAGTAGTATGGGCAGGGGGTACGAGCAGTACTTC
TRBD1	TRBJ1-2	TRBV3-1/TRBV3-2	-	CASRETGFGYGYTF	TGTGCCAGCAGGGAGACAGGGTTTGGCTATGGCTACACCTTC
TRBD2	TRBJ2-1	TRBV7-9	-	CASSASGTSWGNEQFF	TGTGCCAGCAGCGCCTCCGGGACTAGCTGGGGGAATGAGCAGTTCTTC
-	TRBJ2-7	TRBV27	-	CASSMVPSGEQYF	TGTGCCAGCAGCATGGTACCTTCCGGTGAGCAGTACTTC
-	TRBJ2-7	TRBV28	-	CASSTTRGAYEQYF	TGTGCCAGCAGCACAACTAGGGGAGCCTACGAGCAGTACTTC
-	TRBJ1-5	TRBV28	-	CASNRGGSNQPQHF	TGTGCCAGCAACCGGGGGGGTAGCAATCAGCCCCAGCATTTT
-	TRBJ1-1	TRBV7-2	-	CASSPGSTEAFF	TGTGCCAGCAGCCCGGGTTCCACTGAAGCTTTCTTT
TRBD1	TRBJ1-1	TRBV28	-	CASSLIGTANTEAFF	TGTGCCAGCAGTTTAATCGGGACAGCAAACACTGAAGCTTTCTTT
-	TRBJ1-2	TRBV5-4	-	CASSLNRAVGYTF	TGTGCCAGCAGCTTGAACAGGGCGGTGGGCTACACCTTC
-	TRBJ1-2	TRBV6-5	-	CASSYRGTGPLMGYTF	TGTGCCAGCAGTTACCGTGGGACGGGGCCCCTAATGGGCTACACCTTC
-	TRBJ1-1	TRBV5-4	-	CASSLQGYSTEAFF	TGTGCCAGCAGCTTGCAGGGGTACAGCACTGAAGCTTTCTTT
-	TRBJ1-2	TRBV30	-	CAWSVSLGRVDYGYTF	TGTGCCTGGAGTGTATCATTGGGCAGGGTGGACTATGGCTACACCTTC
TRBD1	TRBJ2-7	TRBV7-3	-	CASSSDRGPSYEQYF	TGTGCCAGCAGCTCGGACAGGGGGCCGTCCTACGAGCAGTACTTC